This record looks at one TCR beta chain sequence and its context. Relapses following autologous stem cell transplantation were seen in all patients, with brentuximab vedotin exposure varying. These data belong to a study of PD-1 blockade in classical Hodgkin lymphoma. TCRdb keeps only in-frame clones here, not all; method: immunoSEQ multiplex PCR. The data hold about 27,000 clones, with around 73% observed a single time. This clonotype originated in a human donor with classical Hodgkin lymphoma. The material sequenced was peripheral blood mononuclear cells (PBMCs), taken before the second cycle of nivolumab.

CDR3 sequence: CASSLGTQRQETQYF. CDR3 sequence (DNA): TGTGCCAGCAGCTTGGGGACTCAGAGACAAGAGACCCAGTACTTC. The chain links TRBV7-2 to TRBJ2-5, with D tentatively TRBD2 (6 bases). The CDR3 is made up of 15 amino acids. Germline CDR1 SGHTA, CDR2 FQGNSA. Trimming left V 3 bases short and J 2 bases short, with 13 bases between.